These 11 T cell receptor beta chains share one sample of origin, sequenced in a study of shared clonotypes between healthy human individuals. Clones were sequenced by immunoSEQ multiplex PCR, and TCRdb holds only the in-frame ones, with some missing. Of 450,000 to 700,000 clones listed, roughly 95% are singletons. CD8 cells classed as naive were CD45RO-negative and positively selected for CCR7, excluding terminally differentiated effector memory CD45RA+ cells. Input material: naive CD8+ T cells sorted from blood. The receptors originated from a woman between 25 and 40 years old in good health.

The V gene is TRBV20-1, the J gene TRBJ2-2; unclear D gene. Trimming took off 7 bases at V and 2 bases at J, with 5 bases between the two ends. Looked up from germline, CDR1 is DFQATT and CDR2 is SNEGSKA (reference sequence). This CDR3 comprises 11 residues. In DNA form, the CDR3 reads TGCAGTGTCATAAACACCGGGGAGCTGTTTTTT. Translating it yields CSVINTGELFF.

The V call is TRBV27, the J call TRBJ1-2, with 7 bases lining up with TRBD1. The CDR3 has 14 residues. CDR1 is MNHEY, CDR2 SMNVEV, per germline (reference sequence). The ends lost 6 bases at V and 2 bases at J; junction bases unmatched: 6. The CDR3 bases are TGTGCCAGCAGGCCACTACAGGGGAACTATGGCTACACCTTC. This sequence encodes CASRPLQGNYGYTF.

As DNA, the CDR3 is TGCGCCAGCAGCTTAGGACTAGCGGGAGCGGGATCGACTAGCACAGATACGCAGTATTTT. It specifies CASSLGLAGAGSTSTDTQYF. V usage is TRBV5-1 and J usage is TRBJ2-3; TRBD2 matches 13 bases. CDR3 length: 20 residues. In germline, CDR1 is SGHRS, CDR2 YFSETQ. V dropped 2 bases and J dropped 0; count of bases not matched to a gene: 12.

This chain uses TRBV13 with TRBJ1-4, with D possibly TRBD1 on 5 matching bases. V gave up 5 bases and J gave up 0 bases, with 10 bases separating them. Germline assignment: CDR1 PRHDT and CDR2 FYEKMQ (reference sequence). The CDR3 has 15 amino acids. The CDR3 loop reads CASSHDRATNEKLFF. The DNA of the CDR3 is TGTGCCAGCAGCCACGACAGAGCAACTAATGAAAAACTGTTTTTT. Variable domain in full (rest from reference TRBV13 and TRBJ1-4): AAGVIQSPRHLIKEKRETATLKCYPIPRHDTVYWYQQGPGQDPQFLISFYEKMQSDKGSIPDRFSAQQFSDYHSELNMSSLELGDSALYFCASSHDRATNEKLFFGSGTQLSVL.

The chain recombines TRBV27 with TRBJ1-1; D is uncertain. This CDR3 is built from 14 residues. Trimming stripped 7 bases from V and 0 bases from J, with 12 bases between. Germline CDR1 and CDR2: MNHEY and SMNVEV (reference sequence). The CDR3 here is CASMLAGVNTEAFF. CDR3 nucleotides: TGTGCCAGCATGTTGGCGGGAGTGAACACTGAAGCTTTCTTT.

The V call is TRBV6-5, the J call TRBJ1-4, with D possibly being TRBD1 (5 bases). V lost 4 bases and J lost 0, with 12 bases in between. Looked up from germline, CDR1 is MNHEY and CDR2 is SVGAGI. The CDR3 loop spans 16 amino acids. The CDR3 loop is CASSLGGEATNEKLFF. The CDR3 region has the DNA TGTGCCAGCAGTTTGGGGGGGGAAGCAACTAATGAAAAACTGTTTTTT.

The rearrangement uses TRBV7-9 and TRBJ1-3, with 7 bases identical to TRBD1. V lost 1 base, J lost 0 bases, and 6 bases stayed unmatched. This CDR3 is built from 17 residues. Germline V gene sequence: CDR1 SEHNR, CDR2 FQNEAQ (reference sequence). CDR3 DNA: TGTGCCAGCAGCTTAGGTTTTCGGACAGGCTCTGGAAACACCATATATTTT. Encoded protein: CASSLGFRTGSGNTIYF.

The rearrangement links TRBV18 to TRBJ2-3; D might be TRBD1 (6 bases). Germline V gives CDR1 KGHSH, CDR2 LQKENI. The V and J ends lost 0 bases and 4 bases respectively, with 14 bases between them. This CDR3 has 16 residues. Here the CDR3 DNA reads TGTGCCAGCTCACCACCCGAGCGGTCAGGGGCAGATACGCAGTATTTT. It translates to CASSPPERSGADTQYF.

This clone has more than one count but fewer than ten. This sequence joins TRBV9 and TRBJ1-1; D is unclear. The CDR3 is 15 residues long. The V end was cut by 4 bases, the J end by 2 bases, with 15 bases between. Germline V gene sequence: CDR1 SGDLS, CDR2 YYNGEE. The CDR3 here is CASSMRPTGNTEAFF. CDR3 DNA: TGTGCCAGCAGCATGAGACCGACGGGAAACACTGAAGCTTTCTTT.

This clone is a singleton in its sample. The CDR3, as DNA: TGTGCCAGCAGCTTGGTCCTAGCGGGAGTTCAGGAACATGAGCAGTTCTTC. Amino acid sequence: CASSLVLAGVQEHEQFF. The rearrangement links TRBV5-6 to TRBJ2-1; 10 positions match TRBD2. Trimming at V came to 0 bases and at J to 8 bases, leaving 11 bases not matched to a gene. The CDR3 runs 17 residues. Germline V CDR1 and CDR2: SGHDT, YYEEEE.

The CDR3 region has the DNA TGTGCCAGCAGCTTCGCTTCTGGGGCCAACGTCCTGACTTTC. It is translated as CASSFASGANVLTF. This rearrangement joins TRBV5-8 to TRBJ2-6, with D unresolved. Germline CDR1 reads SGHTS; CDR2 reads YDEGEE. This CDR3 is 14 amino acids long. V was shortened by 2 bases and J by 1 base, with 4 bases between the two germline ends.